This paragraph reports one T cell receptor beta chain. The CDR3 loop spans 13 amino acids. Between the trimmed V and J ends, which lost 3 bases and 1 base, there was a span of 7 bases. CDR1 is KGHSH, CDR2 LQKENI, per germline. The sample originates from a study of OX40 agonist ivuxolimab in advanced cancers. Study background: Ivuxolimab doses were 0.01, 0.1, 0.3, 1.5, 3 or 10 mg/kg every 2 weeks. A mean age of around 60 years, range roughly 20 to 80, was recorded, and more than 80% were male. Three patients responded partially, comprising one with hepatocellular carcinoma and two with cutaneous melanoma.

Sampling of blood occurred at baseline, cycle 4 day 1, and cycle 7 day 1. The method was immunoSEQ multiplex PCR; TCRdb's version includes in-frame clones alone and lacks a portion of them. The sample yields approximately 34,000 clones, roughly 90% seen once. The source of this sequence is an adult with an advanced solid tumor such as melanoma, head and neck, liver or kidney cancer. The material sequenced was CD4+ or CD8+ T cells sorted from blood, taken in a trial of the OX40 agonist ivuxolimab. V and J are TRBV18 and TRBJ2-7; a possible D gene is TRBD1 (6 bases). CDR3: CASSPDSSYEQYF. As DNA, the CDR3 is TGTGCCAGCTCACCGGACAGTTCCTACGAGCAGTACTTC.